This record looks at one T cell receptor beta chain sequence and its context. Its specificity is unknown. The data stem from a study of vaccination and CD4 T cells after COVID-19. Overall study context: Two Hispanic individuals were among six male and four female convalescent patients. Study-level points and caveats: Within the convalescent patients, spike mono-reactivity was found in 304 of 307 vaccine-specific clones.

The study sequenced cultured CD4+ T cell DNA using the Oncomine TCR Beta short-read assay. TCRdb re-derived calls from the PCR reads in MiXCR, one entry per CDR3 protein. The repertoire holds 9,000 to 9,500 distinct CDR3 sequences, with 50% to 65% as singletons. As to treatment: roughly ten-day PBMC culture with coronavirus spike peptide pools or control peptides (ViraFEST assay). The sample taken for sequencing was CD4+ T cells from blood, cultured in vitro. This sequence was found in a human donor who had recovered from COVID-19.

Here the CDR3 DNA reads TGTGCCTGCCTACCTCCGGGACTAGCGGCTTACAATGAGCAGTTCTTC. Protein product: CACLPPGLAAYNEQFF. This chain uses TRBV30 with TRBJ2-1; 11 bases agree with TRBD2. Per germline, CDR1 GTSNPN and CDR2 SVGIG (reference sequence). The CDR3 runs to 16 residues. V was clipped by 6 bases and J by 4 bases; unmatched bases: 11.